This T cell receptor (beta chain) was captured by sequencing in a study of T cells after yellow fever vaccination (dated by TCRdb to 2018 to 2020). A note on the overall study: The SMART-Seq v4 Ultra Low Input RNA kit was used to prepare libraries from fractions with low cell numbers. Bulk TCR alpha and beta repertoires were sequenced longitudinally to track T-cell clones before and after primary and booster YFV17D yellow fever vaccination. Two healthy male donors, one aged 18 to 30 and one aged 30 to 40 years, made up the cohort. Bulk PBMC replicates and cell subsets were isolated from blood drawn at multiple timepoints before and after both primary and secondary immunization. Study-wide conclusions, independent of this receptor: The study included only two donors, which limits how far the findings can be generalized. Most clones expanded after primary vaccination (about 96% of CD4 and over 80% of CD8) were re-detected after the booster, suggesting that broad memory maintenance occurred. Computational filtering was required because FACS-sorted repertoires could contain abundant contaminating clonotypes from the bulk population. A small share of clonotypes was detected in both CD4 and CD8 compartments, with the overlap likely arising from convergent recombination. The secondary T-cell response was found to be weaker but faster than the primary response, with a peak reached on day 5 rather than on day 15.

The junction shows trimming of 7 bases on V and 6 bases on J, and the gene matches do not reach 14 bases of it. CDR1 and CDR2, looked up from the germline V gene (reference sequence), are SGHNT and YYREEE. The CDR3 measures 16 amino acids from cysteine to phenylalanine. This entry keeps only the CDR3 DNA: 48 bases, framed from base 1. TCR cDNA was made using 5'RACE template switching, a step that added a universal primer site and unique molecular identifiers. Priming for cDNA synthesis came from both the TCR alpha and TCR beta constant segments. Library amplification involved two PCR steps, and the second step added sample barcodes and sequencing adapters. Sequencing of the libraries was done on either Illumina HiSeq 2500 (2x100 bp) or NovaSeq (2x150 bp). The paper's data handling went like this. Demultiplexing of reads and collapsing into UMI consensus sequences were performed with MIGEC, and V(D)J alignment was carried out with MiXCR. Clonotypes responding to the vaccine were identified with edgeR on replicate PBMC samples, with the criteria of FDR below 0.01 and a log2 fold change above 5 up to day 15. Bulk clonotypes were assigned CD4 or CD8 identity according to which sequenced CD4 or CD8 repertoire held them at higher abundance. The raw public data were reprocessed by TCRdb itself: fastp quality trimming at Q25, MiXCR clonotype calling, in-frame beta chains only. Entries are consolidated by CDR3 protein sequence, retaining the most common genes and DNA. These V and J calls originate from TCRdb's pipeline instead of the authors' own analysis. Here the sample has some 350,000 distinct CDR3 sequences; about 6.2% occur a single time. The ten most abundant clones make up approximately 15% of the sample.

The treatment or condition label, as the study defines it: live attenuated yellow fever vaccine strain. At each blood-draw timepoint, two biological replicates of bulk PBMCs were obtained. A standard Ficoll-Paque protocol was used to isolate PBMCs from peripheral blood. RNA was extracted with TriZol from bulk PBMCs, CD4 and CD8 fractions, and dextramer-positive and dextramer-negative fractions. This clonotype was recorded a few times. Its target antigen remains unknown. No per-base quality is available; no much larger clone lies one base away. The source material was PBMCs, sampled 5 days after the yellow fever booster vaccination. This receptor chain uses TRBV5-4 and TRBJ1-5; 9 central nucleotides agree with TRBD1. The source is a man under 40 who received the YFV17D yellow fever vaccine. This receptor carries the CDR3 CASSFSRDRAGQPQHF. The DNA is as follows: TGTGCCAGCTCCTTTTCCCGGGACAGGGCAGGTCAGCCCCAGCATTTT.